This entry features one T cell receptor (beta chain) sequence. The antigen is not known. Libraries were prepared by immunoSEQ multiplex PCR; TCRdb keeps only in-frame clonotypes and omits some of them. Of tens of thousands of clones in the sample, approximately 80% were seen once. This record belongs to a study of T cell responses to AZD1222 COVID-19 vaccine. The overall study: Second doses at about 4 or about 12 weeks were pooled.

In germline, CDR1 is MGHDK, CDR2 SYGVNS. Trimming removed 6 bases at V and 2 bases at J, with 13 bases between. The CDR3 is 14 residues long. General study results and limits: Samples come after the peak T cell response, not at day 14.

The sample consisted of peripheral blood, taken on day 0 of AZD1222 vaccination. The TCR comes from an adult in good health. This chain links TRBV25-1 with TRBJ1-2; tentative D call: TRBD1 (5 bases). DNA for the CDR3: TGTGCCAGCAGGGGGGGGACGTTGAACTATGGCTACACCTTC. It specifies CASRGGTLNYGYTF.